Below are 30 T cell receptor beta chains sequenced from a single sample in a study of T cells expressing NK-cell markers. TCRdb re-called the 5' RACE reads and gives one entry per CDR3 protein, without DNA. This sample contains about 430,000 distinct CDR3 sequences. Sequencing input: blood T cells: a sorted CD56 or NKG2C T cell subset, CD4+ or CD8+ T cells, or bulk PBMC T cells (not recorded which). The receptor source for this set is a woman in her 50s in good health.

The V gene is TRBV29-1, the J gene TRBJ2-4; TCRdb calls TRBD2, which cannot be checked without DNA. The germline V gene has CDR1 SQVTM and CDR2 ANQGSEA. The CDR3 runs to 14 residues. This chain's CDR3 is CSVEGGKAKNIQYF.

The V gene is TRBV20-1, the J gene TRBJ2-1; TCRdb lists TRBD2, though no DNA is available to test this call. Germline V CDR1 and CDR2: DFQATT, SNEGSKA (reference sequence). CDR3 length: 16 residues. CDR3 protein: CSARGETSGSRNEQFF.

The J gene is TRBJ2-5, the V gene TRBV7-8; TCRdb gives TRBD1 as the D gene, but with no DNA this cannot be confirmed. There are 14 residues in the CDR3. CDR1 is SGHVS and CDR2 is FQNEAQ in the germline V gene. CDR3 residues: CASSFSGRGETQYF.

The genes are TRBV10-2 and TRBJ2-4; lacking DNA, the TRBD2 call made by TCRdb goes unchecked. The CDR3 is 13 amino acids. Germline V gives CDR1 WSHSY, CDR2 SAAADI. This CDR3 is CASAGGPENIQYF.

This sequence joins TRBV9 and TRBJ2-1. This CDR3 has 13 residues. Germline V CDR1 and CDR2: SGDLS, YYNGEE. The CDR3 spells CASSVAGYNEQFF.

The V gene is TRBV12-3 or TRBV12-4, the J gene TRBJ1-1; lacking DNA, the TRBD1 call made by TCRdb goes unchecked. This CDR3 region has 13 residues. CDR3 sequence reads: CASSFRGNTEAFF.

The V call is TRBV21-1, the J call TRBJ2-1. TRBV21-1 is termed a pseudogene. The CDR3 sequence is 13 residues long. The CDR3 sequence is CASMWRSYNEQFF.

The gene calls are TRBV28 and TRBJ1-2. CDR1 and CDR2 (germline): MDHEN, SYDVKM. The CDR3 sequence is 13 residues long. The CDR3 sequence: CASLGPYADGYTF.

The chain carries TRBV5-1 and TRBJ2-3; there is no DNA to check the TCRdb D call of TRBD1. CDR3 size: 14 residues. The germline V gene has CDR1 SGHRS and CDR2 YFSETQ. The CDR3 loop reads CASSLEPGTDTQYF.

The chain links TRBV19 to TRBJ2-2; TCRdb returns TRBD1, unconfirmable since there is no DNA. Per the germline V gene, CDR1 is LNHDA and CDR2 is SQIVND (reference sequence). CDR3 length: 16 residues. The CDR3 loop reads CASTPQGAKAGGELFF.

This chain uses TRBV20-1 with TRBJ2-5; no DNA is available, so the TRBD2 call from TCRdb remains unchecked. The CDR3 runs 14 residues. Germline CDR1 DFQATT, CDR2 SNEGSKA (reference sequence). This CDR3 reads CSARASGSTETQYF.

The J gene is TRBJ2-1, the V gene TRBV7-9; TCRdb designates TRBD1, a call that cannot be tested without DNA. Germline V gene lookup returns CDR1 SEHNR and CDR2 FQNEAQ (reference sequence). CDR3 length: 15 residues. The CDR3 reads CASSTPDRGYNEQFF.

The chain recombines TRBV6-1 with TRBJ1-2. This CDR3 has 11 amino acids. CDR1 and CDR2 (germline): MNHNS, SASEGT. CDR3 sequence reads: CAIFNWVGYTF.

The chain joins TRBV12-5 to TRBJ2-7; with no DNA, the TCRdb D assignment of TRBD1 cannot be verified. The CDR3 runs 14 residues. The germline CDR1 and CDR2 sequences are LGHNT and FRNRAP. CDR3 region: CASGPRPISYEQYF.

The chain uses TRBV19 and TRBJ2-2. CDR1 and CDR2 from the germline V gene are LNHDA and SQIVND (reference sequence). The CDR3 contains 14 residues. The CDR3 is CASSLHRDTGELFF.

The chain carries TRBV12-3 or TRBV12-4 and TRBJ1-1. There are 17 residues in the CDR3. The CDR3 region is CASSFESGGVGGTEAFF.

The rearrangement links TRBV3-1 to TRBJ2-5; TCRdb calls TRBD2, which cannot be checked without DNA. The germline V gene has CDR1 LGHDT and CDR2 YNNKEL (reference sequence). The CDR3 covers 14 residues. The CDR3 loop reads CASTSGWMEETQYF.

The V gene is TRBV28, the J gene TRBJ1-1; TCRdb gives TRBD1 as the D gene, but with no DNA this cannot be confirmed. Looked up from germline, CDR1 is MDHEN and CDR2 is SYDVKM. The CDR3 covers 14 residues. CDR3 protein: CASSLFGTGTEAFF.

CDR3 protein: CASSMGLAGVSSEQFF. V and J are TRBV19 and TRBJ2-1; the TCRdb D gene call, TRBD2, has no DNA to confirm it. Germline assignment: CDR1 LNHDA and CDR2 SQIVND (reference sequence). The CDR3 has 16 amino acids.

J is TRBJ2-2 and V is TRBV9; TCRdb's D gene call, TRBD1, goes unchecked for lack of DNA. The CDR3 has 14 residues. CDR1 is SGDLS, CDR2 YYNGEE, per germline. CDR3: CASSDRTGSGELFF.

The rearrangement links TRBV29-1 to TRBJ1-2. The CDR3 sequence is 12 residues long. Germline assignment: CDR1 SQVTM and CDR2 ANQGSEA. CDR3 sequence reads: CSARMDNYGYTF.

The chain joins TRBV7-3 to TRBJ2-6; TCRdb outputs TRBD1, but without DNA this stays unchecked. The V gene's germline CDR1 is SGHTA and CDR2 FQGTGA. This CDR3 comprises 14 residues. This CDR3 reads CASGNRAGANVLTF.

The chain is built from TRBV7-2 and TRBJ2-1; the D gene TCRdb calls, TRBD2, cannot be checked with no DNA. Germline CDR1 SGHTA, CDR2 FQGNSA. CDR3 length: 18 amino acids. The CDR3 sequence is CASSLVAPSSGRAHEQFF.

The chain combines TRBV4-2 with TRBJ2-2. The CDR3 has 14 amino acids. CDR1 and CDR2 from the germline V gene are LGHNA and YNFKEQ. The CDR3 spells CASSRNGDTGELFF.

The V gene is TRBV14, the J gene TRBJ1-4; TCRdb's D gene call, TRBD1, goes unchecked for lack of DNA. Per the germline V gene, CDR1 is SGHDN and CDR2 is FVKESK. CDR3 length: 16 amino acids. The CDR3 sequence: CASSLTRGRLNEKLFF.

V gene TRBV6-5 combines with J gene TRBJ1-1; TCRdb names TRBD1, which stays unverified in the absence of DNA. The germline V gene has CDR1 MNHEY and CDR2 SVGAGI. The CDR3 has 14 amino acids. CDR3 sequence: CASSYSETGKKAFF.

The chain has TRBV30 and TRBJ2-2; TCRdb proposes TRBD1, but this gene call is untestable without DNA. Germline-derived CDR1 and CDR2 are GTSNPN and SVGIG (reference sequence). This CDR3 region has 12 residues. The CDR3 spells CAWTAGAGELFF.

The J gene is TRBJ1-2, the V gene TRBV28; TCRdb returns TRBD1, unconfirmable since there is no DNA. CDR1 and CDR2 (germline): MDHEN, SYDVKM. The CDR3 extends over 12 amino acids. The chain's CDR3 is CASRDRVGGYTF.

The chain is built from TRBV4-1 and TRBJ2-5; TCRdb returns TRBD2, unconfirmable since there is no DNA. Germline CDR1 reads MGHRA; CDR2 reads YSYEKL. This CDR3 has 14 amino acids. The CDR3 protein is CASSHGRVGETQYF.

V is TRBV5-6 and J is TRBJ2-1. Per the germline V gene, CDR1 is SGHDT and CDR2 is YYEEEE. The CDR3 contains 14 residues. Here the CDR3 reads CASSLGQTYNEQFF.